Following are 20 T cell receptor beta chains from one sample sequenced in a study of cytomegalovirus exposure and HLA in healthy donors. The PCR used 60 Vbeta and 13 Jbeta primers. Clones were read by immunoSEQ multiplex PCR, and TCRdb kept only the in-frame ones, dropping some. The table records approximately 40,000 clones, 81% of them present only once. Sequencing input: PBMCs. The source is a woman aged 40 to 50 in good health and CMV-seronegative.

The chain recombines TRBV2 with TRBJ2-3; 9 positions agree with TRBD1. The junction had 7 bases not matched to a gene; V was cut back by 6 bases and J by 3 bases. Germline V gene sequence: CDR1 SNHLY, CDR2 FYNNEI. The CDR3 is 15 amino acids. In nucleotides, the CDR3 is TGTGCCAGCAGGGTTACCGGGACAGGGACAGATACGCAGTATTTT. Protein product: CASRVTGTGTDTQYF.

This chain connects TRBV6-1 to TRBJ2-7; no firm D call. Trimming removed 3 bases from V and 4 bases from J, with 7 bases in between. The germline V gene encodes CDR1 MNHNS and CDR2 SASEGT. This CDR3 is built from 12 residues. The DNA for the CDR3 is TGTGCCAGCAGTGAGAGTAAATACGAGCAGTACTTC. Protein: CASSESKYEQYF.

This rearrangement joins TRBV6-4 to TRBJ1-1; 7 positions match TRBD1. CDR1 and CDR2 (germline): MRHNA, SNTAGT. There are 15 residues in the CDR3. V was clipped by 4 bases and J by 5 bases; unmatched bases: 10. DNA for the CDR3: TGTGCCAGCAGTGTCCGAGGGGGCGCAGAAACTGAAGCTTTCTTT. Encoded protein: CASSVRGGAETEAFF.

This clone occurred a few times. The chain links TRBV28 to TRBJ1-3; TRBD1 matches 7 bases. The length of the CDR3 is 15 residues. From germline, CDR1 is MDHEN and CDR2 SYDVKM. Trimming cost V 3 bases and J 0 bases; bases outside gene matches: 2. CDR3 DNA: TGTGCCAGCAGTTTGCAGGGGGACTCTGGAAACACCATATATTTT. The encoded protein is CASSLQGDSGNTIYF.

The V gene is TRBV28, the J gene TRBJ2-5; 7 positions agree with TRBD1. The germline gives CDR1 MDHEN, CDR2 SYDVKM. This CDR3 has 14 residues. Trimming at V came to 7 bases and at J to 2 bases, leaving 7 bases not matched to a gene. The CDR3 DNA sequence: TGTGCCAGCACCGGGACAGAACCACAAGAGACCCAGTACTTC. This encodes CASTGTEPQETQYF.

The chain carries TRBV7-2 and TRBJ2-7; tentative D call: TRBD2 (6 bases). CDR3 size: 14 residues. V was pared by 0 bases and J by 3 bases, with 9 bases between. From germline, CDR1 is SGHTA and CDR2 FQGNSA. The CDR3 protein is CASSLAWDFYEQYF. DNA for the CDR3: TGTGCCAGCAGCTTAGCCTGGGACTTCTACGAGCAGTACTTC.

This clone was detected a few times. This chain connects TRBV2 to TRBJ1-2; maybe TRBD1 (5 bases). V lost 3 bases to trimming and J lost 3 bases, with 8 bases between them. The CDR3 has 13 amino acids. Germline V lookup: CDR1 SNHLY, CDR2 FYNNEI. In nucleotides, the CDR3 is TGTGCCAGCAGTGAGGGGGGATACTATGGCTACACCTTC. This codes for CASSEGGYYGYTF.

Only a few counts were recorded for this clone. The rearrangement links TRBV2 to TRBJ1-5; possible D gene TRBD1, 6 bases. This CDR3 has 15 residues. V was clipped by 6 bases and J by 1 base, with 13 bases between them. Germline V gives CDR1 SNHLY, CDR2 FYNNEI. The CDR3 spells CASRVQGGSNQPQHF. The CDR3 nucleotides are TGTGCCAGCAGGGTACAGGGAGGGAGCAATCAGCCCCAGCATTTT.

The V and J genes are TRBV2 and TRBJ1-3; 7 positions agree with TRBD1. V shed 6 bases, J shed 0 bases, and the junction held 8 bases outside the gene matches. Per the germline V gene, CDR1 is SNHLY and CDR2 is FYNNEI. The length of the CDR3 is 16 residues. CDR3 nucleotide sequence: TGTGCCAGCAGGGGGGACAGTGACAGCTCTGGAAACACCATATATTTT. Protein: CASRGDSDSSGNTIYF. The full variable domain, rest sourced from reference TRBV2 and TRBJ1-3, is EPEVTQTPSHQVTQMGQEVILRCVPISNHLYFYWYRQILGQKVEFLVSFYNNEISEKSEIFDDQFSVERPDGSNFTLKIRSTKLEDSAMYFCASRGDSDSSGNTIYFGEGSWLTVV.

This chain links TRBV29-1 with TRBJ1-1, with a weak D call TRBD1 (6 bases). The V gene's germline CDR1 is SQVTM and CDR2 ANQGSEA. V was shortened by 3 bases and J by 8 bases, with 22 bases between the two germline ends. This CDR3 comprises 15 residues. CDR3 in DNA: TGCAGCGTTGAGGGGGTGTGGGATAGGGGGTCGGAAGCTTTCTTT. This gives the protein CSVEGVWDRGSEAFF.

The chain carries TRBV18 and TRBJ1-2; 9 positions agree with TRBD1. The V segment lost 6 bases and the J segment 6 bases; nucleotides outside the gene matches: 2. The CDR3 has 12 amino acids. Germline CDR1 reads KGHSH; CDR2 reads LQKENI. The CDR3 DNA reads as TGTGCCAGCTCTCGGGACAGGGATGGCTACACCTTC. It specifies CASSRDRDGYTF.

V and J are TRBV19 and TRBJ1-4; TRBD1 is a possible D gene (5 bases). Germline CDR1 and CDR2: LNHDA and SQIVND (reference sequence). The CDR3 length is 12 residues. V was clipped by 7 bases and J by 8 bases, with 11 bases between them. The CDR3 loop reads CASTEGREKLFF. In DNA, the CDR3 is TGTGCCAGTACGGAGGGGCGGGAAAAACTGTTTTTT.

This chain uses TRBV7-2 with TRBJ2-1, with D maybe TRBD1 (5 bases). Germline values: CDR1 SGHTA, CDR2 FQGNSA. Trimming removed 5 bases from V and 2 bases from J, with 16 bases in between. The CDR3 covers 16 residues. The DNA for the CDR3 is TGTGCCAGCAGCACGAACAGGCTTGCCACCTACAATGAGCAGTTCTTC. This gives the protein CASSTNRLATYNEQFF.

The CDR3 DNA follows: TGCGCCAGCAGCCAAGATCAGGGTCAGCCCCAGCATTTT. It translates to CASSQDQGQPQHF. V is TRBV4-3 and J is TRBJ1-5; possible D gene TRBD1, 5 bases. Trimming cost V 0 bases and J 6 bases, with 6 bases left between them. Germline CDR1 reads LGHNA; CDR2 reads YSLEER. The CDR3 has 13 amino acids.

This rearrangement joins TRBV2 to TRBJ1-6; D unresolved. V lost 3 bases, J lost 11 bases, and 8 bases lay in between. The germline gives CDR1 SNHLY, CDR2 FYNNEI. The CDR3 extends over 12 amino acids. The CDR3 nucleotides read TGTGCCAGCAGTGACAGGCTTCCACCCCTCCACTTT. This sequence encodes CASSDRLPPLHF. The entire variable domain, with the rest obtained from reference TRBV2 and TRBJ1-6, is as follows: EPEVTQTPSHQVTQMGQEVILRCVPISNHLYFYWYRQILGQKVEFLVSFYNNEISEKSEIFDDQFSVERPDGSNFTLKIRSTKLEDSAMYFCASSDRLPPLHFGNGTRLTVT.

This clone was found once. The V gene is TRBV2, the J gene TRBJ1-2; D not resolved. The germline V gene has CDR1 SNHLY and CDR2 FYNNEI. This CDR3 contains 14 residues. V was shortened by 3 bases and J by 5 bases, with 13 bases between the two germline ends. This CDR3 is CASSDVRGPYGYTF. CDR3 nucleotide sequence: TGTGCCAGCAGTGACGTCCGGGGTCCTTATGGCTACACCTTC.

V gene TRBV19 combines with J gene TRBJ1-3; D remains ambiguous. V shed 8 bases and J shed 0 bases, with 11 bases lying between them. The CDR3 sequence is 14 residues long. Germline V gene sequence: CDR1 LNHDA, CDR2 SQIVND (reference sequence). The CDR3 loop is CASRPGSSGNTIYF. The CDR3 DNA is TGTGCCAGTCGCCCAGGAAGCTCTGGAAACACCATATATTTT.

The CDR3 DNA is TGTGCCAGCAGTAGTTATGACGAGAGGGCTTTCTTT. Its protein is CASSSYDERAFF. The gene calls are TRBV2 and TRBJ1-1; no clear D gene. V shed 5 bases and J shed 11 bases, with 15 bases lying between them. The CDR3 consists of 12 residues. In germline, CDR1 is SNHLY, CDR2 FYNNEI.

The V and J genes are TRBV5-1 and TRBJ2-5, with 10 bases that match TRBD1. The length of the CDR3 is 15 residues. Germline trimming cut 4 bases from V and 0 bases from J; bases unmatched to any gene: 3. Germline CDR1 and CDR2: SGHRS and YFSETQ. The DNA for the CDR3 is TGCGCCAGCAGCACGGGACAGGGGAACCAAGAGACCCAGTACTTC. This encodes CASSTGQGNQETQYF.

This rearrangement joins TRBV2 to TRBJ1-1; perhaps TRBD1 as D (5 bases). Germline values: CDR1 SNHLY, CDR2 FYNNEI. CDR3 length: 14 amino acids. Trimming stripped 4 bases from V and 5 bases from J, with 14 bases between. The CDR3 protein is CASSVEGRETEAFF. The CDR3 region has the DNA TGTGCCAGCAGTGTTGAGGGACGGGAGACTGAAGCTTTCTTT.